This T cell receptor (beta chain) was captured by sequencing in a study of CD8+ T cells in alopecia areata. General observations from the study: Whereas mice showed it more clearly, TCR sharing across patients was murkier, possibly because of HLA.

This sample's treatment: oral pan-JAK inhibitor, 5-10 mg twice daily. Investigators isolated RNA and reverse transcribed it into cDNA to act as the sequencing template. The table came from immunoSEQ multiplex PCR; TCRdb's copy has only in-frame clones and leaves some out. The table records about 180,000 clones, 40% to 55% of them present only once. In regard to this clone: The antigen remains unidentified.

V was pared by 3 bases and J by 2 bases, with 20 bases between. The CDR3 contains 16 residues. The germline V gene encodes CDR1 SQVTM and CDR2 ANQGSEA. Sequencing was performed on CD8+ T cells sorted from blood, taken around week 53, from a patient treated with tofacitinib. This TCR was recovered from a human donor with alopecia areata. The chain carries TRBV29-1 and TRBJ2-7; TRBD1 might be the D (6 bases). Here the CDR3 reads CSVDGSATGNTYEQYF. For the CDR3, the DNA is TGCAGCGTTGATGGTTCGGCCACAGGGAACACCTACGAGCAGTACTTC.